Below, 6 T cell receptor beta chains from the same sample are listed, as sequenced in a study of cytomegalovirus exposure and HLA in healthy donors. Vbeta (60) and Jbeta (13) primers were used in the PCR. This table comes from immunoSEQ multiplex PCR, and its TCRdb copy is limited to in-frame clones, with some not included. The sample has roughly 100,000 clones, around 76% seen once; the top ten hold around 8.8%. Specimen: PBMCs. The origin of the receptors is a man aged 40-55 years in good health and CMV-seropositive.

V gene TRBV6-1 combines with J gene TRBJ2-7; 11 nucleotides agree with TRBD2. The V gene end was trimmed by 0 bases and the J gene end by 3 bases; junction bases not matched to a gene: 1. Germline V CDR1 and CDR2: MNHNS, SASEGT. CDR3 size: 15 residues. The CDR3 loop is CASSEAGTSGYEQYF. The CDR3 region has the DNA TGTGCCAGCAGTGAAGCCGGGACTAGCGGCTACGAGCAGTACTTC.

CDR3 amino acids: CAIRGTSGTYEQYF. CDR3 bases: TGTGCCATCAGGGGGACTAGCGGAACCTACGAGCAGTACTTC. The chain is built from TRBV10-3 and TRBJ2-7; TRBD2 aligns across 11 bases. The CDR3 runs 14 residues. The ends lost 6 bases at V and 2 bases at J; junction bases unmatched: 3. Germline V CDR1 and CDR2: ENHRY, SYGVKD.

The rearrangement joins TRBV4-1 to TRBJ2-3; TRBD2 agrees at 11 bases. V was pared by 7 bases and J by 2 bases, with 5 bases of the junction left unmatched. Germline V gene lookup returns CDR1 MGHRA and CDR2 YSYEKL. This CDR3 has 15 residues. The CDR3 sequence: CASTLGLADTDTQYF. CDR3 nucleotides: TGCGCCAGCACCCTGGGACTAGCGGACACAGATACGCAGTATTTT.

V is TRBV5-1 and J is TRBJ2-2, with D possibly TRBD2 on 5 matching bases. V was shortened by 0 bases and J by 1 base, with 10 bases between the two germline ends. CDR1 and CDR2 from the germline V gene are SGHRS and YFSETQ. This CDR3 is built from 16 residues. Written as DNA, the CDR3 is TGCGCCAGCAGCTTGGGGCCAGCGGTGAACACCGGGGAGCTGTTTTTT. Its translation: CASSLGPAVNTGELFF.

V usage is TRBV18 and J usage is TRBJ1-2, with D unclear. This CDR3 is 15 amino acids long. The germline V gene has CDR1 KGHSH and CDR2 LQKENI. Trimming removed 3 bases from V and 2 bases from J, with 13 bases in between. CDR3 amino acids: CASSPPDTSNYGYTF. The DNA of the CDR3 is TGTGCCAGCTCACCTCCCGACACCTCGAACTATGGCTACACCTTC.

The chain is built from TRBV30 and TRBJ2-7; D might be TRBD1 (5 bases). Germline V gives CDR1 GTSNPN, CDR2 SVGIG (reference sequence). The CDR3 sequence is 13 residues long. V was trimmed by 2 bases and J by 2 bases, leaving 10 bases between them. As DNA, the CDR3 is TGTGCCTGGAGTAGGGGCAGGGCCTACGAGCAGTACTTC. Its protein is CAWSRGRAYEQYF.